This TCR beta chain was obtained from a study of shared clonotypes between healthy human individuals. Study summary: Per donor, three plates held CD4 naive cells, three held CD4 memory, two held CD8 naive and one held CD8 memory.

Per the study methods: Quality scores were absent from the junction-only immunoSEQ sequences, so filtering differed. This table comes from immunoSEQ multiplex PCR, and its TCRdb copy is limited to in-frame clones, with some not included. D and trimming come from the DNA, and the V and J calls and clone size come from that table. The sample includes under 2,000,000 clones, around 96% seen only once; the top ten take 1% to 1.5%. Regarding this clone: Additional DNA sequences in this sample encode the identical CDR3.

The V gene lost 5 bases and the J gene lost 1 base, with 8 bases spanning the gap. Germline lookup yields CDR1 SGHTA and CDR2 FQGTGA. This CDR3 region has 13 residues. CD45RO-negative cells were positively selected for CCR7, leaving out terminally differentiated effector memory CD45RA+ cells. This sequence originates from a man between 18 and 29 years old in good health. Source material: naive CD8+ T cells sorted from blood. The chain recombines TRBV7-3 with TRBJ1-1; D ambiguous. CDR3 DNA sequence: TGTGCCAGCAGCCCCGAAGGGAACACTGAAGCTTTCTTT. Amino acids: CASSPEGNTEAFF.